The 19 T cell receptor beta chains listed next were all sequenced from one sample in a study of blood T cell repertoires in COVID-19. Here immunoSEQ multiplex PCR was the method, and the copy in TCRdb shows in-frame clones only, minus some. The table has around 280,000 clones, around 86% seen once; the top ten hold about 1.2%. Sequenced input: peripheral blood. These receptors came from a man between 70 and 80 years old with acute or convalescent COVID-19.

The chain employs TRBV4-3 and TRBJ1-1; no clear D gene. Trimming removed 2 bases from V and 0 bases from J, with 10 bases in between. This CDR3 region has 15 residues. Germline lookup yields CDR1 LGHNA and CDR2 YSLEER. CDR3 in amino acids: CASSQSGIVNTEAFF. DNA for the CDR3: TGCGCCAGCAGCCAATCCGGGATCGTGAACACTGAAGCTTTCTTT.

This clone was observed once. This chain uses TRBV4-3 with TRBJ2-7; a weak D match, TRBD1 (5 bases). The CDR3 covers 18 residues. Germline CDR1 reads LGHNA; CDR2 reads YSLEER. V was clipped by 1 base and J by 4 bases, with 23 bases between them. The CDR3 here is CASSQVWAVQVPFYEQYF. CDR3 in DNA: TGCGCCAGCAGCCAAGTTTGGGCGGTACAGGTCCCGTTTTACGAGCAGTACTTC.

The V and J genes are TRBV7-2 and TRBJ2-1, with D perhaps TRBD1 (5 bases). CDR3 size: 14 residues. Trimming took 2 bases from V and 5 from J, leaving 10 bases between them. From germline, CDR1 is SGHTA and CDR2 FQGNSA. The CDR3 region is CASSLSRAHNEQFF. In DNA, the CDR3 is TGTGCCAGCAGCTTAAGCAGGGCCCACAATGAGCAGTTCTTC.

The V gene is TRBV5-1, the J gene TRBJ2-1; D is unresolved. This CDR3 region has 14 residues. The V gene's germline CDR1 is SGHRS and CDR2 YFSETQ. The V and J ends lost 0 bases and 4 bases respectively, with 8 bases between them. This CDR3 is CASSLGSVYNEQFF. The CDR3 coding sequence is TGCGCCAGCAGCTTGGGGTCAGTATACAATGAGCAGTTCTTC. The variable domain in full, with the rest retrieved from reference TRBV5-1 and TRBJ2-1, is KAGVTQTPRYLIKTRGQQVTLSCSPISGHRSVSWYQQTPGQGLQFLFEYFSETQRNKGNFPGRFSGRQFSNSRSEMNVSTLELGDSALYLCASSLGSVYNEQFFGPGTRLTVL.

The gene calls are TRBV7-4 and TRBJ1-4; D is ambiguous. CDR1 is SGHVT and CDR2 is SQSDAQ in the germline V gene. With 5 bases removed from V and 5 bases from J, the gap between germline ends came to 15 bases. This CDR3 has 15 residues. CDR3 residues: CASSHNCDTNEKLFF. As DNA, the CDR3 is TGTGCCAGCAGCCACAATTGTGATACAAATGAAAAACTGTTTTTT.

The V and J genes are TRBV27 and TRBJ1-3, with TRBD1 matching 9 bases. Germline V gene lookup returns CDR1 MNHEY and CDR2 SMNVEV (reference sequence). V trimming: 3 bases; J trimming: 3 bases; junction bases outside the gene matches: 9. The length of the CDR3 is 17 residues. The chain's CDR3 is CASSFSGTGTSGNTIYF. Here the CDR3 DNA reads TGTGCCAGCAGTTTCTCGGGGACAGGGACGAGTGGAAACACCATATATTTT.

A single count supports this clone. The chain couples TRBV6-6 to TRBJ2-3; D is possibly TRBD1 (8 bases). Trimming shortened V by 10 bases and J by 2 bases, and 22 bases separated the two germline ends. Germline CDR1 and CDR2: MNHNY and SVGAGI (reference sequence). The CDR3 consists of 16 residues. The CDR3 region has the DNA TGTGCCACCGGGGAGGGGGGGGACAGGTACACAGATACGCAGTATTTT. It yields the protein CATGEGGDRYTDTQYF.

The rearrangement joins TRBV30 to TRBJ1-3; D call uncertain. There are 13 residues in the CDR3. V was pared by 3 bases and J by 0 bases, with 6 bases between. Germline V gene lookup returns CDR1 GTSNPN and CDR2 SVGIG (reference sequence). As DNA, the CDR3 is TGTGCCTGGAGCGTATTCTCTGGAAACACCATATATTTT. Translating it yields CAWSVFSGNTIYF.

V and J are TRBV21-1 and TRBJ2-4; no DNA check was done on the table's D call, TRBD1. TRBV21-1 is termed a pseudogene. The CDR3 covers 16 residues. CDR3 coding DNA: TGTGCCAGCAGCAAAGCTAGCAGGGCGGCCAAAAACATTCAGTACTTC. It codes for CASSKASRAAKNIQYF.

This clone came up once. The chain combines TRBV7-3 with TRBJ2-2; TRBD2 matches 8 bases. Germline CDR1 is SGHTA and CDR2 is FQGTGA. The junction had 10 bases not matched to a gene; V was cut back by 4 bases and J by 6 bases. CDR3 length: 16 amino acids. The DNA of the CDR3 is TGTGCCAGCAGCTCCTTATCGGGGGGGCAATCCGGGGAGCTGTTTTTT. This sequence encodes CASSSLSGGQSGELFF.

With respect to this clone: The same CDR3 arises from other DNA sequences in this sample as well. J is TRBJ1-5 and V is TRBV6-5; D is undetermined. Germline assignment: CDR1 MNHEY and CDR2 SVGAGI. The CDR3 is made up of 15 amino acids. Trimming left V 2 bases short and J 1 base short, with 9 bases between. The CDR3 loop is CASSYGTGSNQPQHF. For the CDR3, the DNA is TGTGCCAGCAGTTACGGAACGGGAAGCAATCAGCCCCAGCATTTT.

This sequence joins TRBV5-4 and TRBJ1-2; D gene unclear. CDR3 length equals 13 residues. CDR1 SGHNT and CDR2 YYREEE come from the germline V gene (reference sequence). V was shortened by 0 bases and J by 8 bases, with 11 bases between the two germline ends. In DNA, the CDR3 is TGTGCCAGCAGCTTGGACCCGGCGGGGGGCTACACCTTC. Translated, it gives CASSLDPAGGYTF.

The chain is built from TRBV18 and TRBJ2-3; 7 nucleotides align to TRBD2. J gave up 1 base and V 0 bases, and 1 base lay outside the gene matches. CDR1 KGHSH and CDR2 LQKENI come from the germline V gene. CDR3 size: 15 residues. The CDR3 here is CASSPPAGGTDTQYF. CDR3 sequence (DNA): TGTGCCAGCTCACCACCGGCGGGAGGCACAGATACGCAGTATTTT.

The CDR3 reads CASSIQGEGTEAFF. CDR3 nucleotide sequence: TGTGCCAGCAGCATACAGGGGGAAGGAACTGAAGCTTTCTTT. The J gene is TRBJ1-1, the V gene TRBV7-8; 8 bases map to TRBD1. Per the germline V gene, CDR1 is SGHVS and CDR2 is FQNEAQ. This CDR3 has 14 amino acids. The ends lost 5 bases at V and 5 bases at J; junction bases unmatched: 7.

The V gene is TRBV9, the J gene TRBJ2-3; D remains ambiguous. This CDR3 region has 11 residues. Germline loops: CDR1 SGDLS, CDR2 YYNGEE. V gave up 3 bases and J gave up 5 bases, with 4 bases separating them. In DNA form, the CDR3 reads TGTGCCAGCAGCGCAGGAGATACGCAGTATTTT. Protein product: CASSAGDTQYF. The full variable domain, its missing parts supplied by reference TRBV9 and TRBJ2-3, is DSGVTQTPKHLITATGQRVTLRCSPRSGDLSVYWYQQSLDQGLQFLIQYYNGEERAKGNILERFSAQQFPDLHSELNLSSLELGDSALYFCASSAGDTQYFGPGTRLTVL.

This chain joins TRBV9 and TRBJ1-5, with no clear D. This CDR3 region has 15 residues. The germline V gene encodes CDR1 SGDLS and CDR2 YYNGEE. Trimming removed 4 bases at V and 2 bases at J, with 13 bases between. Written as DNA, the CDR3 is TGTGCCAGCAGCTTAGGATCACATGGCAATCAGCCCCAGCATTTT. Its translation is CASSLGSHGNQPQHF. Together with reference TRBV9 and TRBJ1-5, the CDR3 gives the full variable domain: DSGVTQTPKHLITATGQRVTLRCSPRSGDLSVYWYQQSLDQGLQFLIQYYNGEERAKGNILERFSAQQFPDLHSELNLSSLELGDSALYFCASSLGSHGNQPQHFGDGTRLSIL.

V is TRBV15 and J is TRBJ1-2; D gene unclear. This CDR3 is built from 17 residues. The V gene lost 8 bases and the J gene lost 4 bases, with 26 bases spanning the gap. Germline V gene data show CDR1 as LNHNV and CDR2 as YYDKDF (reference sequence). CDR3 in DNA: TGTGCCACCCGAGAGCCCGGAGGCACGGGCGGCATCTATGGCTACACCTTC. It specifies CATREPGGTGGIYGYTF.

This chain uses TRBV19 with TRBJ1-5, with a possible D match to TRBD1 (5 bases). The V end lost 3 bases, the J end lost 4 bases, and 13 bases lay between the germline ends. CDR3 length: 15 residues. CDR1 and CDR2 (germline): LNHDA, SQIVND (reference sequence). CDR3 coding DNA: TGTGCCAGTAGTATTAGCAGGGTCTTGAATCAGCCCCAGCATTTT. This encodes CASSISRVLNQPQHF.

CDR3: CASSPREAGRETQYF. The CDR3 DNA sequence: TGTGCCAGTAGTCCCCGGGAGGCAGGGAGGGAGACCCAGTACTTC. The chain carries TRBV19 and TRBJ2-5, with 7 nucleotides matching TRBD2. The CDR3 totals 15 residues. J was trimmed by 5 bases and V by 5 bases; bases with no gene match: 11. CDR1 LNHDA and CDR2 SQIVND come from the germline V gene (reference sequence).